This T cell receptor (beta chain) was obtained from a study of T cells in localized non-small cell lung cancer. Libraries were prepared by immunoSEQ multiplex PCR; TCRdb keeps only in-frame clonotypes and omits some of them. The sample holds 20,000 to 25,000 clones, roughly nine tenths seen once. This clone was found once. The antigen is undetermined. Study observations and caveats: Exceeding tumor, uninvolved adjacent lung had the highest T cell clonality.

Germline trimming cut 6 bases from V and 3 bases from J; bases unmatched to any gene: 2. CDR1 and CDR2 (germline): MNHNS, SASEGT. The CDR3 has 13 amino acids. The rearrangement links TRBV6-1 to TRBJ1-1; 9 nucleotides agree with TRBD1. Here the sequenced sample was peripheral blood, taken before any cancer treatment. This receptor was obtained from a male donor at least 60 years old with stage I lung adenocarcinoma. CDR3 sequence reads: CASRQGAYTEAFF. The CDR3 nucleotides are TGTGCCAGCAGACAGGGGGCTTACACTGAAGCTTTCTTT.